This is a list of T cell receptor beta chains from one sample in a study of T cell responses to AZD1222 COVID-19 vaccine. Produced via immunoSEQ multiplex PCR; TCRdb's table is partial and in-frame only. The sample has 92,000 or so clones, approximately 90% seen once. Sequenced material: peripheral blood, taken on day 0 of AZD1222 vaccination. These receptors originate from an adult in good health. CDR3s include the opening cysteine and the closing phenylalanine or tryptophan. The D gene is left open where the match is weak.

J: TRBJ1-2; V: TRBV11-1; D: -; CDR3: CASSSGVGYGYTF; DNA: TGTGCCAGCAGCTCAGGGGTCGGCTATGGCTACACCTTC
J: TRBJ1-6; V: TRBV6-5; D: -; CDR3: CASSLSPDSPLHF; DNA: TGTGCCAGCAGTCTTTCCCCCGATTCACCCCTCCACTTT
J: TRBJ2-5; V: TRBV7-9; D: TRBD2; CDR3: CASSLGLAGGPPGETQYF; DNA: TGTGCCAGCAGCCTCGGGCTAGCGGGGGGCCCGCCCGGGGAGACCCAGTACTTC
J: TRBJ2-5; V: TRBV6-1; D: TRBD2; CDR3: CASSEGGQETQYF; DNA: TGTGCCAGCAGTGAGGGGGGGCAAGAGACCCAGTACTTC
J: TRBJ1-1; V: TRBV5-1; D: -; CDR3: CASSWGGGTTEAFF; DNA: TGCGCCAGCAGCTGGGGCGGGGGCACCACTGAAGCTTTCTTT
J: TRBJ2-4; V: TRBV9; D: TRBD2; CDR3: CASSVVGIGLGGNIQYF; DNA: TGTGCCAGCAGCGTAGTGGGTATTGGACTAGGAGGGAACATTCAGTACTTC
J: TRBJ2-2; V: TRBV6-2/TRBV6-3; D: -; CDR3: CASSRWVSANTGELFF; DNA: TGTGCCAGCAGCCGCTGGGTCTCTGCGAACACCGGGGAGCTGTTTTTT
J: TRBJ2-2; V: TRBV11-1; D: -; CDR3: CASSLGYTGELFF; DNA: TGTGCCAGCAGCTTAGGGTATACTGGGGAGCTGTTTTTT
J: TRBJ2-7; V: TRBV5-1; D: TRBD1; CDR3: CASSLGTGEAQYF; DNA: TGCGCCAGCAGCTTAGGGACAGGGGAAGCGCAGTACTTC
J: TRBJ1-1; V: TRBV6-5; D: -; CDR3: CASSSVATEAFF; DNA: TGTGCCAGCAGTTCCGTTGCCACTGAAGCTTTCTTT